The 32 T cell receptor beta chains reported below all come from one sample, sequenced in a study of glioma-infiltrating T cells. The iRepertoire nested amplicon-rescue multiplex PCR amplified TCR alpha and beta CDR3s from RNA. From the multiplex PCR reads, TCRdb called clonotypes with MiXCR, one entry per CDR3 protein. The data contain under 150,000 distinct CDR3 sequences, roughly a quarter of them singletons. Sequencing was done on a sample of glioma tissue, nonneoplastic brain tissue, or PBMCs (not recorded which). Source of these receptors: a human donor with low-grade glioma or glioblastoma, undergoing nonglioma brain surgery, or in good health (not recorded which).

The CDR3 reads CASSLEEARGETQYF. The CDR3 nucleotides read TGTGCCAGCAGCTTAGAAGAGGCAAGAGGGGAGACCCAGTACTTC. The chain links TRBV7-9 to TRBJ2-5, with D possibly being TRBD2 (5 bases). V was trimmed by 1 base and J by 5 bases, leaving 14 bases between them. CDR3 size: 15 residues. Germline CDR1 SEHNR, CDR2 FQNEAQ (reference sequence).

This clonotype was recorded many times. This rearrangement joins TRBV6-1 to TRBJ2-6; 8 bases line up with TRBD1. The V gene end was trimmed by 6 bases and the J gene end by 2 bases; junction bases not matched to a gene: 0. Germline V gives CDR1 MNHNS, CDR2 SASEGT. The CDR3 is made up of 14 amino acids. CDR3 region: CASRTGAGANVLTF. DNA of the CDR3: TGTGCCAGCAGGACAGGGGCTGGGGCCAACGTCCTGACTTTC.

The rearrangement joins TRBV5-4 to TRBJ2-3; TRBD2 matches 7 bases. This CDR3 spans 15 amino acids. With V trimmed by 3 bases and J by 3 bases, 7 bases remained unmatched. The germline CDR1 and CDR2 sequences are SGHNT and YYREEE (reference sequence). The chain's CDR3 is CASSWGGRRTDTQYF. In DNA, the CDR3 is TGTGCCAGCAGCTGGGGGGGACGGCGGACAGATACGCAGTATTTT. Drawing the rest from reference TRBV5-4 and TRBJ2-3, the complete variable domain is ETGVTQSPTHLIKTRGQQVTLRCSSQSGHNTVSWYQQALGQGPQFIFQYYREEENGRGNFPPRFSGLQFPNYSSELNVNALELDDSALYLCASSWGGRRTDTQYFGPGTRLTVL.

Only a few counts were recorded for this clonotype. This chain connects TRBV4-2 to TRBJ1-5; D gene unclear. Germline-derived CDR1 and CDR2 are LGHNA and YNFKEQ. The CDR3 runs to 14 residues. Trimming pared 2 bases from V and 1 base from J, leaving 6 bases between. The CDR3 sequence is CASSQQESNQPQHF. The DNA of the CDR3 is TGTGCCAGCAGCCAACAGGAAAGCAATCAGCCCCAGCATTTT.

The chain links TRBV3-1 to TRBJ2-3; TRBD1 agrees at 7 bases. V shed 4 bases and J 7 bases; nucleotides not matched to a gene: 11. Germline V CDR1 and CDR2: LGHDT, YNNKEL (reference sequence). This CDR3 spans 15 amino acids. CDR3 loop: CASSPQGGTANTQYF. The CDR3 DNA sequence: TGTGCCAGCAGCCCTCAAGGGGGCACGGCAAATACGCAGTATTTT.

The sample holds a few counts of this clonotype. The rearrangement links TRBV6-1 to TRBJ1-5; D is unresolved. The V and J ends lost 7 bases and 1 base respectively, with 14 bases between them. Germline CDR1 MNHNS, CDR2 SASEGT. The CDR3 is made up of 15 amino acids. CDR3 coding DNA: TGTGCCAGCACACAATCGGGCAGAAGCAATCAGCCCCAGCATTTT. Protein product: CASTQSGRSNQPQHF.

Ten or more counts support this clonotype. The chain uses TRBV4-1 and TRBJ1-5; D is unclear. CDR3 size: 12 residues. Germline V gene sequence: CDR1 MGHRA, CDR2 YSYEKL. Trimming cost V 0 bases and J 7 bases, with 4 bases left between them. CDR3 sequence reads: CASSQEEQPQHF. The CDR3 nucleotides read TGCGCCAGCAGCCAAGAGGAACAGCCCCAGCATTTT.

In this sample, this clonotype turned up a few times. This may stem from a read error, because a much larger clone lies one nucleotide away. V and J are TRBV6-6 and TRBJ1-6; possible D gene TRBD1, 5 bases. V gave up 5 bases and J gave up 12 bases, with 14 bases separating them. Germline CDR1 MNHNY, CDR2 SVGAGI (reference sequence). The CDR3 is 13 amino acids. Here the CDR3 reads CASSSTQGLPLHF. The CDR3 nucleotides read TGTGCCAGCAGTAGCACCCAGGGATTACCCCTCCACTTT.

The chain joins TRBV29-1 to TRBJ1-3; D ambiguous. V was cut by 1 base and J by 4 bases, with 5 bases left in between. Germline V CDR1 and CDR2: SQVTM, ANQGSEA. There are 12 residues in the CDR3. CDR3 sequence: CSVEVNGNTIYF. The DNA for the CDR3 is TGCAGCGTTGAAGTGAACGGAAACACCATATATTTT.

This clonotype came up a few times. This chain joins TRBV10-2 and TRBJ2-3, with TRBD2 identical over 13 bases. Trimming cost V 4 bases and J 6 bases; bases outside gene matches: 7. Germline V gene lookup returns CDR1 WSHSY and CDR2 SAAADI. This CDR3 contains 16 residues. The CDR3, as DNA: TGCGCCAGCAGTGCGGGACTAGCGGGGACCCGGGATACGCAGTATTTT. Translation gives CASSAGLAGTRDTQYF.

This clonotype showed up just a few times. The CDR3 DNA reads as TGTGCCAGCTCACCACCCCGTACCATGAACACTGAAGCTTTCTTT. It is translated as CASSPPRTMNTEAFF. The V call is TRBV18, the J call TRBJ1-1; D ambiguous. Germline CDR1 KGHSH, CDR2 LQKENI. The V end lost 0 bases, the J end lost 0 bases, and 8 bases lay between the germline ends. The CDR3 extends over 15 amino acids.

This clonotype has at least ten counts. The genes are TRBV6-6 and TRBJ1-3; a possible D gene is TRBD1 (5 bases). There are 16 residues in the CDR3. The V end was cut by 2 bases, the J end by 4 bases, with 15 bases between. CDR1 is MNHNY and CDR2 is SVGAGI in the germline V gene (reference sequence). The CDR3 nucleotides are TGTGCCAGCAGTTACGGTTCGAGCAGGGCCGGAAACACCATATATTTT. Translated: CASSYGSSRAGNTIYF.

A word on this clonotype: Its ends do not fully match the called genes, so a read error is possible. The V call is TRBV7-9, the J call TRBJ2-5; no clear D gene. CDR1 SEHNR and CDR2 FQNEAQ come from the germline V gene (reference sequence). CDR3 size: 16 residues. This chain's CDR3 is CASSNSGPVRKETQYF. Here the CDR3 DNA reads TGCGCCAGCAGCAATTCAGGACCGGTCCGAAAAGAGACCCAGTACTTC. The complete variable domain, with remaining parts taken from reference TRBV7-9 and TRBJ2-5, reads DTGVSQNPRHKITKRGQNVTFRCDPISEHNRLYWYRQTLGQGPEFLTYFQNEAQLEKSRLLSDRFSAERPKGSFSTLEIQRTEQGDSAMYLCASSNSGPVRKETQYFGPGTRLLVL.

This clonotype was observed at least ten times. This sequence joins TRBV28 and TRBJ1-5; unclear D gene. The CDR3 is 13 amino acids. Trimming pared 7 bases from V and 5 bases from J, leaving 12 bases between. The germline gives CDR1 MDHEN, CDR2 SYDVKM. Here the CDR3 reads CASTPNGYQPQHF. In nucleotides, the CDR3 is TGTGCCAGCACCCCAAACGGGTATCAGCCCCAGCATTTT. The complete variable domain, with remaining parts taken from reference TRBV28 and TRBJ1-5, reads DVKVTQSSRYLVKRTGEKVFLECVQDMDHENMFWYRQDPGLGLRLIYFSYDVKMKEKGDIPEGYSVSREKKERFSLILESASTNQTSMYLCASTPNGYQPQHFGDGTRLSIL.

The chain uses TRBV7-9 and TRBJ1-2, with 7 bases lining up with TRBD1. V trimming: 3 bases; J trimming: 5 bases; junction bases outside the gene matches: 3. Per the germline V gene, CDR1 is SEHNR and CDR2 is FQNEAQ (reference sequence). The CDR3 consists of 13 residues. Here the CDR3 DNA reads TGTGCCAGCAGCTTTCCGGGACAGTATGGCTACACCTTC. Translated, it gives CASSFPGQYGYTF.

This clonotype has just one count. Possible read error: a much larger clone is one base away. The V gene is TRBV20-1, the J gene TRBJ1-2; D possibly corresponds to TRBD1 (5 bases). CDR3 length equals 13 residues. CDR1 and CDR2 (germline): DFQATT, SNEGSKA (reference sequence). CDR3 loop: CSARVQATYGCTF. Written as DNA, the CDR3 is TGCAGTGCTAGAGTACAGGCCACCTATGGCTGCACCTTC.

The chain links TRBV7-3 to TRBJ2-3; 9 nucleotides line up with TRBD2. The CDR3 sequence is 14 residues long. V lost 8 bases and J lost 0; bases outside the gene matches: 3. Germline loops: CDR1 SGHTA, CDR2 FQGTGA. The CDR3 loop reads CASGLALSTDTQYF. CDR3 DNA: TGTGCCAGCGGACTAGCGCTCAGCACAGATACGCAGTATTTT.

This clonotype was counted a few times. The gene calls are TRBV19 and TRBJ2-3; the D gene is possibly TRBD1 (6 bases). Trimming stripped 7 bases from V and 3 bases from J, with 8 bases between. The germline V gene has CDR1 LNHDA and CDR2 SQIVND (reference sequence). The CDR3 totals 12 residues. CDR3 sequence (DNA): TGTGCCAGTACCAGGGGTACAGATACGCAGTATTTT. Its protein product is CASTRGTDTQYF.

This clonotype was detected only a few times. V is TRBV7-2 and J is TRBJ2-3, with D maybe TRBD1 (5 bases). Germline CDR1 is SGHTA and CDR2 is FQGNSA. The CDR3 loop spans 14 amino acids. Trimming left V 9 bases short and J 1 base short, with 14 bases between. CDR3 DNA: TGTGCCAGACAGGCAGCAGACCGCACAGATACGCAGTATTTT. Translation gives CARQAADRTDTQYF.

Many counts were recorded for this clonotype. V and J are TRBV27 and TRBJ2-1, with 14 bases aligning to TRBD2. The germline V gene has CDR1 MNHEY and CDR2 SMNVEV (reference sequence). The CDR3 has 16 amino acids. V was pared by 6 bases and J by 8 bases, with 9 bases of the junction left unmatched. The CDR3 protein is CASRPMGLAGVDEQFF. In DNA, the CDR3 is TGTGCCAGCAGGCCGATGGGACTAGCGGGGGTTGATGAGCAGTTCTTC.

This clonotype has a count of ten or more. The chain employs TRBV27 and TRBJ2-5; TRBD1 aligns across 7 bases. The CDR3 spans 14 residues. J was trimmed by 5 bases and V by 10 bases; bases with no gene match: 13. Germline V gene lookup returns CDR1 MNHEY and CDR2 SMNVEV (reference sequence). For the CDR3, the DNA is TGTGCCATCCGCATATACAGGGGCGACGAGACCCAGTACTTC. Protein product: CAIRIYRGDETQYF.

This clonotype was seen more than once but under ten times. The chain combines TRBV27 with TRBJ1-5; no clear D gene. This CDR3 has 14 residues. V was cut by 4 bases and J by 2 bases, with 9 bases left in between. In germline, CDR1 is MNHEY, CDR2 SMNVEV (reference sequence). CDR3 sequence (DNA): TGTGCCAGCAGTTCGGGGTATGGCAATCAGCCCCAGCATTTT. It translates to CASSSGYGNQPQHF.

Many counts were recorded for this clonotype. The chain joins TRBV27 to TRBJ1-5; the match to TRBD1 covers 9 bases. The CDR3 runs 15 residues. V was clipped by 2 bases and J by 6 bases; unmatched bases: 5. Looked up from germline, CDR1 is MNHEY and CDR2 is SMNVEV (reference sequence). In DNA form, the CDR3 reads TGTGCCAGCAGTTTAGGGACAGGGTTCTTTCAGCCCCAGCATTTT. It yields the protein CASSLGTGFFQPQHF.

The rearrangement joins TRBV3-1 to TRBJ1-2, with no clear D. Per the germline V gene, CDR1 is LGHDT and CDR2 is YNNKEL (reference sequence). The CDR3 sequence is 13 residues long. V lost 1 base, J lost 8 bases, and 11 bases lay in between. The CDR3 sequence is CASSQVVVGGYTF. The CDR3 DNA sequence: TGTGCCAGCAGCCAAGTCGTGGTTGGCGGCTACACCTTC.

There are a few counts of this clonotype. This chain uses TRBV2 with TRBJ2-5; TRBD2 agrees at 13 bases. The CDR3 spans 16 residues. Germline V gene lookup returns CDR1 SNHLY and CDR2 FYNNEI. The V and J ends lost 4 bases and 2 bases, in that order; junction bases with no gene match: 4. The DNA of the CDR3 is TGTGCCAGCAGTGGGGGACTAGCGGGGCCTCAAGAGACCCAGTACTTC. As protein: CASSGGLAGPQETQYF.

Ten or more counts support this clonotype. The J gene is TRBJ2-1, the V gene TRBV27; 8 bases are a match to TRBD2. Germline CDR1 and CDR2: MNHEY and SMNVEV (reference sequence). CDR3 length: 16 amino acids. The J segment lost 4 bases and the V segment lost 6 bases, leaving 11 bases of the junction unmatched. In DNA, the CDR3 is TGTGCCAGCAGCCGCCTCGGGAGCGGGGGTTACAATGAGCAGTTCTTC. Its protein product is CASSRLGSGGYNEQFF.

This clonotype was seen repeatedly, ten times or more. The chain links TRBV6-2 or TRBV6-3 to TRBJ2-7; D uncertain. Germline V CDR1 and CDR2: MNHEY, SVGEGT. V lost 2 bases, J lost 7 bases, and 9 bases lay in between. This CDR3 contains 12 residues. The CDR3 here is CASSYLGKEQYV. CDR3 bases: TGTGCCAGCAGTTACCTGGGGAAGGAGCAGTACGTC.

The chain has TRBV6-1 and TRBJ2-7; 9 bases are shared with TRBD1. CDR3 length equals 15 residues. CDR1 is MNHNS, CDR2 SASEGT, per germline. Unmatched junction bases numbered 14, after V lost 11 bases and J lost 3 bases. CDR3 protein: CASTPGTGLGYEQYV. The CDR3 DNA sequence: TGTGCCTCCACCCCGGGGACAGGGCTCGGCTACGAGCAGTACGTC.

This clonotype has ten or more counts. The chain has TRBV20-1 and TRBJ2-2, with 7 bases identical to TRBD1. The CDR3 is 15 amino acids. Germline V CDR1 and CDR2: DFQATT, SNEGSKA (reference sequence). J was trimmed by 1 base and V by 6 bases; bases with no gene match: 8. CDR3 in DNA: TGCAGTGCCCGACAGGGTTTTGGGAACACCGGGGAGCTGTTTTTT. Amino acids: CSARQGFGNTGELFF.

The chain couples TRBV28 to TRBJ1-4; D is possibly TRBD1 (6 bases). Germline CDR1 is MDHEN and CDR2 is SYDVKM. Trimming removed 8 bases from V and 8 bases from J, with 15 bases in between. CDR3 size: 13 residues. The chain's CDR3 is CASAQGFKEKLFF. The CDR3 coding sequence is TGTGCCAGCGCGCAGGGGTTTAAAGAAAAACTGTTTTTT. Filled out from reference TRBV28 and TRBJ1-4, the complete variable domain reads DVKVTQSSRYLVKRTGEKVFLECVQDMDHENMFWYRQDPGLGLRLIYFSYDVKMKEKGDIPEGYSVSREKKERFSLILESASTNQTSMYLCASAQGFKEKLFFGSGTQLSVL.

This clonotype was picked up one time. The chain couples TRBV10-1 to TRBJ2-2; TRBD2 aligns across 11 bases. The length of the CDR3 is 15 residues. After removal of 5 bases from V and 4 bases from J, the junction contained 3 bases not matched to a gene. Germline-derived CDR1 and CDR2 are WNHNN and SYGVQD (reference sequence). CDR3 sequence reads: CASSLAGGPTGELFF. Here the CDR3 DNA reads TGCGCCAGCAGTCTAGCGGGGGGCCCCACCGGGGAGCTGTTTTTT.

In its sample, this clonotype was seen many times. This chain uses TRBV28 with TRBJ2-5; D ambiguous. The CDR3 is 13 amino acids. Germline V CDR1 and CDR2: MDHEN, SYDVKM. Trimming stripped 6 bases from V and 2 bases from J, with 10 bases between. In DNA form, the CDR3 reads TGTGCCAGCAGCCCTAGGTTACAAGAGACCCAGTACTTC. Protein product: CASSPRLQETQYF. The full variable domain, with the rest looked up from reference TRBV28 and TRBJ2-5, is DVKVTQSSRYLVKRTGEKVFLECVQDMDHENMFWYRQDPGLGLRLIYFSYDVKMKEKGDIPEGYSVSREKKERFSLILESASTNQTSMYLCASSPRLQETQYFGPGTRLLVL.